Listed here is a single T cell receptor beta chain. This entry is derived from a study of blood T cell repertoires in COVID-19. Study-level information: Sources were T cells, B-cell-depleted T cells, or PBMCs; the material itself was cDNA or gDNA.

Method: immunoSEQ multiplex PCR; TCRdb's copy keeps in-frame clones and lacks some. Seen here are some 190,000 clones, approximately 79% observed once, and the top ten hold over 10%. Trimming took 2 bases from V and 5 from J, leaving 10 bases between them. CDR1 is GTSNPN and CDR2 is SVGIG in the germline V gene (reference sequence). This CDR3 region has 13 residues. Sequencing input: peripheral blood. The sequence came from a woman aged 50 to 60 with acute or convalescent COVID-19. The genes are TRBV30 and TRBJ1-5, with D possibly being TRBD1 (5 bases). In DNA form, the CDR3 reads TGTGCCTGGAGTCCAACAGGTGATCAGCCCCAGCATTTT. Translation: CAWSPTGDQPQHF.